These 10 T cell receptor beta chains came from one sample sequenced in a study of identical twins. MiXCR, applied by TCRdb to the 5' RACE reads, yields one record per CDR3 protein. The data contain fewer than 500,000 distinct CDR3 sequences, roughly an eighth of them singletons. The sample also formed part of further work on yellow fever vaccine responses in identical twins.

The sequencing sample was made of CD4+ T cells sorted from blood. The receptors originated from a woman between 18 and 29 years old in good health.

V gene TRBV7-3 combines with J gene TRBJ2-3, with 8 nucleotides matching TRBD1. The V and J ends lost 3 bases and 0 bases, in that order; junction bases with no gene match: 2. The CDR3 has 15 amino acids. Germline-derived CDR1 and CDR2 are SGHTA and FQGTGA. CDR3 protein: CASSFDRGSTDTQYF. DNA for the CDR3: TGTGCCAGCAGCTTCGACAGGGGAAGCACAGATACGCAGTATTTT.

This clonotype has just one count. The genes are TRBV3-1 and TRBJ1-5; TRBD1 might be the D (5 bases). CDR3 length equals 12 residues. Germline loops: CDR1 LGHDT, CDR2 YNNKEL (reference sequence). The V gene lost 3 bases and the J gene lost 7 bases, with 7 bases spanning the gap. The CDR3 DNA sequence: TGTGCCAGCAGCCAGGGGGAACAGCCCCAGCATTTT. It specifies CASSQGEQPQHF.

This chain connects TRBV9 to TRBJ2-7; 14 positions agree with TRBD2. The trim removed 0 bases at V and 4 bases at J, leaving 3 bases unmatched. Looked up from germline, CDR1 is SGDLS and CDR2 is YYNGEE. CDR3 size: 16 residues. CDR3 in DNA: TGTGCCAGCAGCGTAGGGGGACTAGCGGGAGTTTACGAGCAGTACTTC. Residues: CASSVGGLAGVYEQYF.

This chain uses TRBV11-2 with TRBJ2-1, with a possible D match to TRBD1 (5 bases). Between the trimmed V and J ends, which lost 7 bases and 7 bases, there was a span of 17 bases. Germline-derived CDR1 and CDR2 are SGHAT and FQNNGV. This CDR3 is 14 amino acids long. The CDR3 sequence is CASNQGHPTNEQFF. The CDR3 coding sequence is TGTGCCAGCAATCAGGGCCACCCTACAAATGAGCAGTTCTTC.

The chain uses TRBV6-2 or TRBV6-3 and TRBJ2-1; D assignment may be TRBD1 or TRBD2 (5 bases each). The CDR3 consists of 15 residues. V was pared by 2 bases and J by 5 bases, with 13 bases between. Germline CDR1 MNHEY, CDR2 SVGEGT. In nucleotides, the CDR3 is TGTGCCAGCAGTTACCCACCATGGGGGAACAATGAGCAGTTCTTC. Translating gives CASSYPPWGNNEQFF.

In its sample, this clonotype was seen a few times. The chain couples TRBV20-1 to TRBJ2-5; TRBD2 aligns across 7 bases. CDR1 and CDR2 (germline): DFQATT, SNEGSKA (reference sequence). CDR3 size: 13 residues. Germline trimming cut 0 bases from V and 11 bases from J; bases unmatched to any gene: 9. This CDR3 reads CSARDPRSGGQYF. The DNA for the CDR3 is TGCAGTGCTAGAGACCCCAGGTCGGGGGGTCAGTACTTC.

This clonotype was detected only a few times. CDR3 nucleotides: TGCAGCGGAACAACCCACTCCTACGAGCAGTACTTC. Its translation is CSGTTHSYEQYF. The gene calls are TRBV29-1 and TRBJ2-7; D is unresolved. Germline CDR1 SQVTM, CDR2 ANQGSEA. Trimming took off 7 bases at V and 0 bases at J, with 10 bases between the two ends. This CDR3 is built from 12 residues.

V gene TRBV6-1 combines with J gene TRBJ2-1, with D possibly TRBD1 on 6 matching bases. Trimming shortened V by 5 bases and J by 0 bases, and 20 bases separated the two germline ends. The germline V gene encodes CDR1 MNHNS and CDR2 SASEGT. This CDR3 is 18 amino acids long. This CDR3 reads CASSPREQGPGSYNEQFF. The CDR3 DNA sequence: TGTGCCAGCAGTCCGAGGGAACAGGGTCCGGGCTCCTACAATGAGCAGTTCTTC.

Only a few counts were recorded for this clonotype. The chain carries TRBV4-1 and TRBJ1-1; D remains unclear. V lost 0 bases and J lost 1, with 12 bases in between. Germline CDR1 and CDR2: MGHRA and YSYEKL. The CDR3 extends over 16 amino acids. This CDR3 reads CASSQDYGFSNTEAFF. CDR3 DNA: TGCGCCAGCAGCCAAGATTATGGATTCTCGAACACTGAAGCTTTCTTT.

This clonotype was seen only a few times. The J gene is TRBJ1-3, the V gene TRBV3-1; D is undetermined. The CDR3 length is 14 residues. The V end lost 1 base, the J end lost 0 bases, and 4 bases lay between the germline ends. Germline V lookup: CDR1 LGHDT, CDR2 YNNKEL (reference sequence). The CDR3 protein is CASSQVNSGNTIYF. The CDR3 DNA reads TGTGCCAGCAGCCAAGTTAACTCTGGAAACACCATATATTTT.